This entry lists 20 T cell receptor beta chains sequenced from one sample in a study of blood T cell repertoires in COVID-19. Assay: immunoSEQ multiplex PCR; the TCRdb copy retains only in-frame clones and omits some. The repertoire includes some 200,000 clones, about 88% of them detected once, and 1.5% to 2% sits in the top ten. Sequencing was carried out using peripheral blood. Receptors originate from a man aged 65 to 79 with acute or convalescent COVID-19.

V gene TRBV7-6 combines with J gene TRBJ1-5; a possible D gene is TRBD1 (6 bases). The CDR3 extends over 14 amino acids. Trimming removed 2 bases from V and 7 bases from J, with 12 bases in between. Per germline, CDR1 SGHVS and CDR2 FNYEAQ. CDR3 residues: CASSLRGGQQPQHF. DNA of the CDR3: TGTGCCAGCAGCTTACGGGGGGGCCAGCAGCCCCAGCATTTT.

The chain recombines TRBV7-2 with TRBJ2-5, with 7 bases matching TRBD1. Germline V lookup: CDR1 SGHTA, CDR2 FQGNSA. The ends lost 4 bases at V and 2 bases at J; junction bases unmatched: 10. The CDR3 consists of 16 residues. DNA for the CDR3: TGTGCCAGCAGCTCGAGGGGGCGCCGGTGGCAAGAGACCCAGTACTTC. Protein product: CASSSRGRRWQETQYF.

This chain connects TRBV7-3 to TRBJ2-1, with 14 nucleotides matching TRBD2. The length of the CDR3 is 15 residues. V lost 4 bases, J lost 9 bases, and 5 bases stayed unmatched. Germline loops: CDR1 SGHTA, CDR2 FQGTGA. CDR3 coding DNA: TGTGCCAGCAGCTCGGGACTAGCGGGAGCGGTTGAGCAGTTCTTC. This encodes CASSSGLAGAVEQFF.

The chain joins TRBV28 to TRBJ2-1, with TRBD1 identical over 7 bases. The V gene end was trimmed by 6 bases and the J gene end by 4 bases; junction bases not matched to a gene: 3. Germline CDR1 is MDHEN and CDR2 is SYDVKM. The CDR3 consists of 13 residues. The CDR3: CASRGDSYNEQFF. CDR3 sequence (DNA): TGTGCCAGCAGGGGGGACAGTTACAATGAGCAGTTCTTC.

The genes are TRBV5-1 and TRBJ2-3; 11 bases map to TRBD2. V was pared by 4 bases and J by 0 bases, with 7 bases of the junction left unmatched. Germline CDR1 SGHRS, CDR2 YFSETQ. The length of the CDR3 is 17 residues. CDR3 coding DNA: TGCGCCAGCAGCCTACTTCGGACTAGCGGGAGCACAGATACGCAGTATTTT. Encoded protein: CASSLLRTSGSTDTQYF.

This chain connects TRBV7-2 to TRBJ2-7, with D tentatively TRBD2 (5 bases). Per germline, CDR1 SGHTA and CDR2 FQGNSA. Trimming took off 5 bases at V and 4 bases at J, with 18 bases between the two ends. The CDR3 runs to 15 residues. The DNA of the CDR3 is TGTGCCAGCAGCGTCTCGGGAATAGGGCAATACGAGCAGTACTTC. Translating gives CASSVSGIGQYEQYF.

This clone has just one count. This rearrangement joins TRBV9 to TRBJ2-7; 7 bases agree with TRBD2. Germline lookup yields CDR1 SGDLS and CDR2 YYNGEE. This CDR3 has 14 residues. J lost 1 base, V lost 4 bases, and 5 bases had no gene match. Here the CDR3 reads CASSPGGGSYEQYF. The CDR3 bases are TGTGCCAGCAGCCCGGGAGGTGGGTCCTACGAGCAGTACTTC.

The V gene is TRBV19, the J gene TRBJ1-5; TRBD1 matches 9 bases. The CDR3 runs 15 residues. Germline CDR1 and CDR2: LNHDA and SQIVND (reference sequence). Unmatched junction bases numbered 8, after V lost 5 bases and J lost 6 bases. The CDR3 spells CASSSDRGAGQPQHF. The CDR3 DNA reads as TGTGCCAGTAGTTCCGACAGGGGGGCCGGTCAGCCCCAGCATTTT. Complete variable domain (other parts from reference TRBV19 and TRBJ1-5): DGGITQSPKYLFRKEGQNVTLSCEQNLNHDAMYWYRQDPGQGLRLIYYSQIVNDFQKGDIAEGYSVSREKKESFPLTVTSAQKNPTAFYLCASSSDRGAGQPQHFGDGTRLSIL.

The rearrangement joins TRBV7-3 to TRBJ2-7; 9 positions agree with TRBD2. Germline trimming cut 6 bases from V and 6 bases from J; bases unmatched to any gene: 12. Germline CDR1 SGHTA, CDR2 FQGTGA. This CDR3 contains 15 residues. CDR3 loop: CASRNLAGREGEQYF. In DNA form, the CDR3 reads TGTGCCAGCAGGAACCTAGCGGGACGAGAAGGCGAGCAGTACTTC. Full variable domain (outside the CDR3, taken from reference TRBV7-3 and TRBJ2-7): GAGVSQTPSNKVTEKGKYVELRCDPISGHTALYWYRQSLGQGPEFLIYFQGTGAADDSGLPNDRFFAVRPEGSVSTLKIQRTERGDSAVYLCASRNLAGREGEQYFGPGTRLTVT.

The chain employs TRBV2 and TRBJ2-7; 7 nucleotides match TRBD1. Germline CDR1 reads SNHLY; CDR2 reads FYNNEI. Germline trimming cut 2 bases from V and 4 bases from J; bases unmatched to any gene: 8. The CDR3 loop spans 15 amino acids. CDR3 sequence reads: CASSERGDRIYEQYF. DNA for the CDR3: TGTGCCAGCAGTGAAAGAGGGGACAGAATTTACGAGCAGTACTTC.

The chain uses TRBV27 and TRBJ2-3; 7 nucleotides align to TRBD2. Per germline, CDR1 MNHEY and CDR2 SMNVEV (reference sequence). With 4 bases clipped from V and 2 bases from J, the junction kept 9 bases outside the gene matches. This CDR3 comprises 16 residues. CDR3 amino acids: CASSSSGTSDTDTQYF. The CDR3 DNA sequence: TGTGCCAGCAGTTCAAGCGGGACCTCCGACACAGATACGCAGTATTTT.

The chain combines TRBV4-3 with TRBJ1-1; D is unresolved. The CDR3 length is 15 residues. The germline V gene encodes CDR1 LGHNA and CDR2 YSLEER. V was trimmed by 4 bases and J by 5 bases, leaving 17 bases between them. CDR3 in DNA: TGCGCCAGCAGCCCCACTTCGAACGGTGAAACTGAAGCTTTCTTT. This gives the protein CASSPTSNGETEAFF.

The chain has TRBV27 and TRBJ2-1; 8 bases are a match to TRBD1. CDR1 MNHEY and CDR2 SMNVEV come from the germline V gene (reference sequence). The CDR3 covers 15 residues. V dropped 6 bases and J dropped 2; count of bases not matched to a gene: 6. CDR3 region: CASRRGTGPYNEQFF. Written as DNA, the CDR3 is TGTGCCAGCAGAAGAGGGACAGGACCCTACAATGAGCAGTTCTTC.

The rearrangement uses TRBV18 and TRBJ2-1; D is unclear. CDR3 size: 13 residues. The ends were cut back, 4 bases at V and 4 bases at J, with 8 bases in the middle. CDR1 KGHSH and CDR2 LQKENI come from the germline V gene. CDR3 region: CASSQSQYNEQFF. The CDR3 nucleotides are TGTGCCAGCTCACAGAGCCAATACAATGAGCAGTTCTTC.

This clone was counted between two and nine times. The chain carries TRBV5-1 and TRBJ2-7; D perhaps matches TRBD1 (5 bases). Germline V CDR1 and CDR2: SGHRS, YFSETQ. There are 13 residues in the CDR3. Deletions cut 5 bases from V and 3 bases from J, with 12 bases between. The CDR3 reads CASSQGFDYEQYF. Written as DNA, the CDR3 is TGCGCCAGCAGTCAGGGATTCGACTACGAGCAGTACTTC.

This chain uses TRBV18 with TRBJ2-4; TRBD1 might be the D (6 bases). This CDR3 has 15 amino acids. The V gene's germline CDR1 is KGHSH and CDR2 LQKENI. V shed 3 bases and J shed 0 bases, with 9 bases lying between them. The DNA of the CDR3 is TGTGCCAGCTCACCGGGACAAATAGCCAAAAACATTCAGTACTTC. This gives the protein CASSPGQIAKNIQYF.

The sample holds one count of this clone. The V and J genes are TRBV19 and TRBJ2-1; 8 positions match TRBD1. The CDR3 has 15 residues. Trimming at V came to 3 bases and at J to 6 bases, leaving 7 bases not matched to a gene. Per germline, CDR1 LNHDA and CDR2 SQIVND (reference sequence). CDR3 DNA sequence: TGTGCCAGTAGTATGTGGACAGGGAATAGCAATGAGCAGTTCTTC. This translates into CASSMWTGNSNEQFF.

The chain is built from TRBV6-6 and TRBJ2-5; D is unclear. V lost 2 bases and J lost 1, with 8 bases in between. CDR1 is MNHNY and CDR2 is SVGAGI in the germline V gene (reference sequence). This CDR3 contains 14 residues. CDR3 sequence: CASSYGVIQETQYF. The DNA of the CDR3 is TGTGCCAGCAGTTACGGAGTTATCCAAGAGACCCAGTACTTC.

J is TRBJ2-1 and V is TRBV6-2 or TRBV6-3; 16 bases align to TRBD2. Looked up from germline, CDR1 is MNHEY and CDR2 is SVGEGT. This CDR3 is built from 18 residues. V lost 8 bases, J lost 7 bases, and 14 bases stayed unmatched. CDR3: CASRSAGLAGGRGNEQFF. The CDR3 DNA sequence: TGTGCCAGCCGTTCCGCGGGACTAGCGGGAGGGCGGGGGAATGAGCAGTTCTTC.

This clone was seen a single time. This rearrangement joins TRBV6-5 to TRBJ2-1; D possibly corresponds to TRBD2 (6 bases). V lost 7 bases to trimming and J lost 4 bases, with 17 bases between them. The germline V gene has CDR1 MNHEY and CDR2 SVGAGI. The CDR3 contains 15 residues. The CDR3 DNA reads as TGTGCCAGCAACGGAGGGAACGGGCTATACAATGAGCAGTTCTTC. Translating it yields CASNGGNGLYNEQFF.